These 8 T cell receptor beta chains share one sample of origin, sequenced in a study of blood T cell repertoires in COVID-19. The protocol was immunoSEQ multiplex PCR, while the TCRdb copy is restricted to in-frame clones and leaves out a portion. The table lists 120,000 or so clones, about 83% of them singletons, with more than 2% in the top ten. Source material: peripheral blood. These receptors were collected from a woman aged 50 to 60 with acute or convalescent COVID-19.

The rearrangement links TRBV6-5 to TRBJ1-1; no clear D. Germline loops: CDR1 MNHEY, CDR2 SVGAGI. V was cut by 8 bases and J by 0 bases, with 16 bases left in between. The CDR3 loop spans 15 amino acids. Written as DNA, the CDR3 is TGTGCCAGCGACCCTGCAGGTCCCTTGAACACTGAAGCTTTCTTT. This gives the protein CASDPAGPLNTEAFF.

CDR3 coding DNA: TGTGCCAGCAGTTTTATCGGGACAGGTTTAATCGGCTACACCTTC. As protein: CASSFIGTGLIGYTF. V and J are TRBV7-2 and TRBJ1-2, with TRBD1 matching over 8 bases. The V gene's germline CDR1 is SGHTA and CDR2 FQGNSA. J gave up 8 bases and V 6 bases, and 14 bases lay outside the gene matches. The CDR3 has 15 residues.

V is TRBV19 and J is TRBJ1-5, with TRBD1 identical over 7 bases. In germline, CDR1 is LNHDA, CDR2 SQIVND (reference sequence). CDR3 length: 17 amino acids. The V and J ends lost 3 bases and 1 base, in that order; junction bases with no gene match: 9. Written as DNA, the CDR3 is TGTGCCAGTAGTATTACAGGGGTGGTGGGAAGCAATCAGCCCCAGCATTTT. Encoded protein: CASSITGVVGSNQPQHF.

This sequence joins TRBV19 and TRBJ1-5; D possibly corresponds to TRBD1 (5 bases). V was shortened by 3 bases and J by 5 bases, with 14 bases between the two germline ends. CDR1 LNHDA and CDR2 SQIVND come from the germline V gene (reference sequence). The length of the CDR3 is 15 residues. CDR3 protein: CASSIYQGGDQPQHF. CDR3 coding DNA: TGTGCCAGTAGTATCTACCAGGGAGGGGATCAGCCCCAGCATTTT.

V is TRBV30 and J is TRBJ1-5; TRBD1 aligns across 7 bases. The CDR3 runs to 16 residues. After removal of 1 base from V and 12 bases from J, the junction contained 18 bases not matched to a gene. Germline V gene sequence: CDR1 GTSNPN, CDR2 SVGIG (reference sequence). The CDR3 protein is CAWSDPQTGSGSNQHF. The CDR3 region has the DNA TGTGCCTGGAGTGACCCCCAGACAGGGTCGGGGTCAAACCAGCATTTT.

This clone was detected only a few times. CDR3 nucleotide sequence: TGTGCCAGCAGTGAAAGGGCAGGGCAATCCTATAATTCACCCCTCCACTTT. It translates to CASSERAGQSYNSPLHF. The chain has TRBV2 and TRBJ1-6, with D tentatively TRBD1 (5 bases). The CDR3 loop spans 17 amino acids. Germline V gives CDR1 SNHLY, CDR2 FYNNEI. V lost 2 bases to trimming and J lost 1 base, with 12 bases between them.

V usage is TRBV10-3 and J usage is TRBJ2-2; TRBD2 is a possible D gene (5 bases). The CDR3 is made up of 14 amino acids. Trimming pared 2 bases from V and 7 bases from J, leaving 11 bases between. Per germline, CDR1 ENHRY and CDR2 SYGVKD. Here the CDR3 reads CAISEGYEGGELFF. The CDR3 DNA reads TGTGCCATCAGTGAGGGATATGAGGGCGGGGAGCTGTTTTTT.

The chain employs TRBV6-1 and TRBJ1-6, with 7 bases that match TRBD1. Germline CDR1 and CDR2: MNHNS and SASEGT. Trimming at V came to 4 bases and at J to 0 bases, leaving 12 bases not matched to a gene. There are 19 residues in the CDR3. Written as DNA, the CDR3 is TGTGCCAGCAGTGCCAAATTTTTGACAGGGAGCTCCTATAATTCACCCCTCCACTTT. Translation: CASSAKFLTGSSYNSPLHF.